This TCR beta chain was obtained from a study of shared clonotypes between healthy human individuals. Looking at the study overall: Each donor's CD8 memory used one plate, CD8 naive two, each CD4 subset three.

The CDR3 covers 14 residues. Germline CDR1 is SGHAT and CDR2 is FQNNGV. V was shortened by 2 bases and J by 12 bases, with 19 bases between the two germline ends. A 200 ng quantity of DNA, 25,000 to 35,000 T cell genomes, went into the sorted-subset replicate PCRs. Sequencing used immunoSEQ multiplex PCR; TCRdb keeps in-frame clones, though not all of them. The sample lists about 2.3 million clones, more than 80% occurring once. Both subsets, CD45RA+ naive and CD45RA-negative memory, were split from the CD4+ cells. Concerning this clone: Its antigen is undetermined.

Notes on the study in general: The genetic and exposure-history diversity represented was limited by few donors.

The clonotype originates from a man between 18 and 35 years old in good health. Some clones in this sample may be carry-over from other donors' samples. The sequencing sample was made of naive CD4+ T cells from PBMCs. Subset denoted: CD45RA+ positively selected. The J gene is TRBJ1-2, the V gene TRBV11-2; weak D call: TRBD1 (6 bases). The CDR3 sequence: CASSLSSQVGAHTF. In DNA form, the CDR3 reads TGTGCCAGCAGCTTATCGTCGCAGGTGGGGGCACACACCTTC.